This T cell receptor beta chain is from a study of identical twins. Study observations and caveats: Excess twin sharing in beta out-of-frame sequences was weaker. These conclusions were based on statistical analysis (cross-sectional, not following the same donors). Fewer insertions marked abundant cord blood beta clonotypes; young adult naive trended weakly, memory not at all.

This clonotype was observed many times. What it binds is unknown. V lost 3 bases to trimming and J lost 4 bases, with 8 bases between them. There are 13 residues in the CDR3. The germline gives CDR1 LNHNV, CDR2 YYDKDF (reference sequence). Template switching added a universal primer binding site, and final cDNA carried unique molecular identifiers. One entry per CDR3 protein results from TCRdb running MiXCR on the 5' RACE reads. The sample contains some 270,000 distinct CDR3 sequences, approximately 8.3% of which appear only once. This same sample was also part of a study on yellow fever vaccine responses in identical twins.

The origin of this receptor is a woman between 18 and 29 years old in good health. The V gene is TRBV15, the J gene TRBJ2-3; D is uncertain. The sample comprised CD8+ T cells sorted from blood. CDR3 nucleotides: TGTGCCACCAGCAGCCGCTGGGCAGATACGCAGTATTTT. This encodes CATSSRWADTQYF.